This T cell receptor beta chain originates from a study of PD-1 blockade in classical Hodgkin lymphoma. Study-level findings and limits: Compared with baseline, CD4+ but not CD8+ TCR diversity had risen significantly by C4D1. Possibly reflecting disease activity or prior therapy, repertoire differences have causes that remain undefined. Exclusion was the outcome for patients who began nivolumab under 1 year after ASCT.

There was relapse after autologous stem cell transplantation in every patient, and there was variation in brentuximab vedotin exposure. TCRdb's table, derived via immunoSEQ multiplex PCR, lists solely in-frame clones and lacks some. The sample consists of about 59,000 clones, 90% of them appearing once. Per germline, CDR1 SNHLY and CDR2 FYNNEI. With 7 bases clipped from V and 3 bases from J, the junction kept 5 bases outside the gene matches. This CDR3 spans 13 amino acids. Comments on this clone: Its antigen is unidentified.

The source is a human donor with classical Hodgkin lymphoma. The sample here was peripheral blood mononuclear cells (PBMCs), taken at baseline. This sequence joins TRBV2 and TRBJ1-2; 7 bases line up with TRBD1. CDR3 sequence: CASTEDRDYGYTF. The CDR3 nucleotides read TGTGCCAGCACGGAAGACAGGGACTATGGCTACACCTTC. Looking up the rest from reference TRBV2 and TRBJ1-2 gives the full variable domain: EPEVTQTPSHQVTQMGQEVILRCVPISNHLYFYWYRQILGQKVEFLVSFYNNEISEKSEIFDDQFSVERPDGSNFTLKIRSTKLEDSAMYFCASTEDRDYGYTFGSGTRLTVV.